This is a list of T cell receptor beta chains from one sample in a study of cytomegalovirus exposure and HLA in healthy donors. The repertoire was sequenced with immunoSEQ multiplex PCR; TCRdb's copy has only in-frame clones and lacks some. The profile shows about 150,000 clones, approximately 72% of them singletons. The sequenced material came from PBMCs. These receptors were collected from a man between 18 and 35 years old in good health and CMV-seronegative. CDR3s include the opening cysteine and the closing phenylalanine or tryptophan. Fields, in order: clone size, CDR3 length, J gene, V gene, D gene, CDR3 protein, CDR3 DNA. The D gene is left open where the match is weak. Only some rows state a clone size, as once, few, many or a class for expanded clones.

clone size: .
CDR3 length: 15
J gene: TRBJ2-7
V gene: TRBV27
D gene: .
CDR3 protein: CASRGRQRRSYEQYF
CDR3 DNA: TGTGCCAGCAGGGGAAGACAGCGACGATCCTACGAGCAGTACTTC

clone size: .
CDR3 length: 14
J gene: TRBJ2-1
V gene: TRBV11-3
D gene: TRBD1
CDR3 protein: CASSSWTGPREQFF
CDR3 DNA: TGTGCCAGCAGCTCCTGGACAGGACCAAGAGAGCAGTTCTTC

clone size: .
CDR3 length: 11
J gene: TRBJ2-1
V gene: TRBV29-1
D gene: TRBD1
CDR3 protein: CSAHRGHEQFF
CDR3 DNA: TGCAGCGCCCACAGGGGGCATGAGCAGTTCTTC

clone size: once
CDR3 length: 14
J gene: TRBJ1-5
V gene: TRBV19
D gene: .
CDR3 protein: CASSIGRADQPQHF
CDR3 DNA: TGTGCCAGTAGTATTGGCAGGGCCGATCAGCCCCAGCATTTT

clone size: .
CDR3 length: 15
J gene: TRBJ2-7
V gene: TRBV9
D gene: .
CDR3 protein: CASSVGGDRLYEQYF
CDR3 DNA: TGTGCCAGCAGCGTAGGGGGCGACAGGCTGTACGAGCAGTACTTC

clone size: .
CDR3 length: 15
J gene: TRBJ2-2
V gene: TRBV13
D gene: TRBD2
CDR3 protein: CASSVTSGNTGELFF
CDR3 DNA: TGTGCCAGCAGCGTCACTAGCGGAAACACCGGGGAGCTGTTTTTT

clone size: .
CDR3 length: 13
J gene: TRBJ2-1
V gene: TRBV6-5
D gene: .
CDR3 protein: CASRRQGPNEQFF
CDR3 DNA: TGTGCCAGCAGGCGTCAGGGGCCGAATGAGCAGTTCTTC

clone size: .
CDR3 length: 15
J gene: TRBJ1-5
V gene: TRBV18
D gene: .
CDR3 protein: CASSPTESSNQPQHF
CDR3 DNA: TGTGCCAGCTCACCGACGGAGAGTAGCAATCAGCCCCAGCATTTT

clone size: .
CDR3 length: 15
J gene: TRBJ2-3
V gene: TRBV7-9
D gene: TRBD1
CDR3 protein: CASSLGQGVTDTQYF
CDR3 DNA: TGTGCCAGCAGCTTAGGTCAGGGGGTCACAGATACGCAGTATTTT

clone size: once
CDR3 length: 15
J gene: TRBJ2-7
V gene: TRBV11-2
D gene: TRBD2
CDR3 protein: CASSLASGGPWEQYF
CDR3 DNA: TGTGCCAGCAGCTTAGCTAGCGGGGGGCCGTGGGAGCAGTACTTC

clone size: .
CDR3 length: 15
J gene: TRBJ2-3
V gene: TRBV4-1
D gene: TRBD2
CDR3 protein: CASSHDAGDTDTQYF
CDR3 DNA: TGCGCCAGCAGCCATGACGCGGGAGACACAGATACGCAGTATTTT

clone size: .
CDR3 length: 14
J gene: TRBJ1-2
V gene: TRBV2
D gene: .
CDR3 protein: CASSEAQGRDGYTF
CDR3 DNA: TGTGCCAGCAGTGAAGCGCAGGGAAGGGATGGCTACACCTTC

clone size: .
CDR3 length: 12
J gene: TRBJ1-2
V gene: TRBV6-6
D gene: .
CDR3 protein: CASMVQTYGYTF
CDR3 DNA: TGTGCCAGCATGGTACAAACCTATGGCTACACCTTC

clone size: .
CDR3 length: 17
J gene: TRBJ2-5
V gene: TRBV7-8
D gene: TRBD1
CDR3 protein: CASRRLLGRGRGETQYF
CDR3 DNA: TGTGCCAGCAGGCGATTACTAGGCAGGGGGCGCGGGGAGACCCAGTACTTC